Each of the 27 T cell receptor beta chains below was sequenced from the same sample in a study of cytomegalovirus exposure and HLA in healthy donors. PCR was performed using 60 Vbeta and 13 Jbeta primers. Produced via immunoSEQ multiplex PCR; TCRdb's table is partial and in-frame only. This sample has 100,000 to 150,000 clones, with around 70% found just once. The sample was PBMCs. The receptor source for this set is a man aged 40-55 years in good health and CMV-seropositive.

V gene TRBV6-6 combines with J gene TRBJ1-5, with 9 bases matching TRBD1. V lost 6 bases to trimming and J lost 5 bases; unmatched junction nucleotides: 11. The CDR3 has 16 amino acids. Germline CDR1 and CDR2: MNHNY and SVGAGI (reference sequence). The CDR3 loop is CASSGRDRDVYQPQHF. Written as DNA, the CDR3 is TGTGCCAGCAGCGGCCGGGACAGGGACGTCTATCAGCCCCAGCATTTT.

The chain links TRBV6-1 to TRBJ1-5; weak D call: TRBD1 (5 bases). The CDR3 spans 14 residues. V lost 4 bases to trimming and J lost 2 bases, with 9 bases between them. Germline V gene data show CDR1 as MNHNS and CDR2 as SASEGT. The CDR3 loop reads CASSADRGNQPQHF. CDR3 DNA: TGTGCCAGCAGTGCAGACAGAGGCAATCAGCCCCAGCATTTT.

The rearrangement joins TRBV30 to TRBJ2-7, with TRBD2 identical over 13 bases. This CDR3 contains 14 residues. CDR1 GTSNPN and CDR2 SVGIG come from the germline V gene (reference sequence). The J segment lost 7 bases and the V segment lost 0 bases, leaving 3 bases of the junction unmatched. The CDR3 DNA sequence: TGTGCCTGGAGTGTACTAGCGGGGGGGCGAGAGCAGTACTTC. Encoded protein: CAWSVLAGGREQYF.

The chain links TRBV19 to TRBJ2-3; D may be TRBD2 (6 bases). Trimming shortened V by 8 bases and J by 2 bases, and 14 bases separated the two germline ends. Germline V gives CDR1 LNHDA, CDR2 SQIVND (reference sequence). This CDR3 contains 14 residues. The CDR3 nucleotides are TGTGCCAGTCAGCAACGGGAGCCCACAGATACGCAGTATTTT. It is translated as CASQQREPTDTQYF. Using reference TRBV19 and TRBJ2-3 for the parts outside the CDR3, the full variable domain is DGGITQSPKYLFRKEGQNVTLSCEQNLNHDAMYWYRQDPGQGLRLIYYSQIVNDFQKGDIAEGYSVSREKKESFPLTVTSAQKNPTAFYLCASQQREPTDTQYFGPGTRLTVL.

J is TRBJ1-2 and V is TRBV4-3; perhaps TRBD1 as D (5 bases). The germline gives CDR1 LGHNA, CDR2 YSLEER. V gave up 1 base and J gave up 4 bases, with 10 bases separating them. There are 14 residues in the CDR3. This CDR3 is CASSQGTGPYGYTF. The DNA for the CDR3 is TGCGCCAGCAGCCAAGGAACAGGCCCCTATGGCTACACCTTC.

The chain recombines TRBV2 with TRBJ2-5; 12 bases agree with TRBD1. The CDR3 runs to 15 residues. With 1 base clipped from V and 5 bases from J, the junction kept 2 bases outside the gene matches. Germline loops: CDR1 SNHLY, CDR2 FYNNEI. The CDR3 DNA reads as TGTGCCAGCAGTGAAGGGGGACAGGGGGCGGAGACCCAGTACTTC. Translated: CASSEGGQGAETQYF.

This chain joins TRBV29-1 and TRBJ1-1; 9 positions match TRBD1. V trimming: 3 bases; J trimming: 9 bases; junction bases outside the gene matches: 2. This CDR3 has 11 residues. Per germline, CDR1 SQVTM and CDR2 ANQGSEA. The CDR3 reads CSVDGQGKAFF. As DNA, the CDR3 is TGCAGCGTTGACGGACAGGGGAAAGCTTTCTTT.

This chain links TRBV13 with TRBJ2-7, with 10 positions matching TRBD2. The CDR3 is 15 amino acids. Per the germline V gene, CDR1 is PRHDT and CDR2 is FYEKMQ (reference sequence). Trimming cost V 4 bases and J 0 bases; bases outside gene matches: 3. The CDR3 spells CASSSGLADSYEQYF. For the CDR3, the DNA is TGTGCCAGCAGCTCCGGACTAGCGGACTCCTACGAGCAGTACTTC.

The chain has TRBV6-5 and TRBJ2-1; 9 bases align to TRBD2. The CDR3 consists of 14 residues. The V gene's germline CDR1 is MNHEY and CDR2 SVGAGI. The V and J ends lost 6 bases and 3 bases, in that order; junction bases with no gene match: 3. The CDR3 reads CASREREVYNEQFF. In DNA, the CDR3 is TGTGCCAGCAGGGAGCGGGAGGTCTACAATGAGCAGTTCTTC.

The chain's CDR3 is CATSERVNTEAFF. CDR3 sequence (DNA): TGTGCCACCTCGGAACGGGTGAACACTGAAGCTTTCTTT. The gene calls are TRBV6-4 and TRBJ1-1; D call uncertain. CDR3 length: 13 residues. Germline lookup yields CDR1 MRHNA and CDR2 SNTAGT. Trimming shortened V by 10 bases and J by 0 bases, and 12 bases separated the two germline ends.

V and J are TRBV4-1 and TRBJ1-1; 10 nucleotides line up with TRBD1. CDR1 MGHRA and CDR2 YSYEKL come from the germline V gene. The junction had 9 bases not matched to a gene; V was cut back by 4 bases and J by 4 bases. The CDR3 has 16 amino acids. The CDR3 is CASSLAGTGEGTEAFF. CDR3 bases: TGCGCCAGCAGCCTGGCGGGGACAGGGGAGGGCACTGAAGCTTTCTTT.

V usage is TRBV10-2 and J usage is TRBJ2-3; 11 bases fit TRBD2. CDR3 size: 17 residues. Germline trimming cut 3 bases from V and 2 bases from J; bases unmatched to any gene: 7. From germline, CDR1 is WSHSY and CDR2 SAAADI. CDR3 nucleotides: TGCGCCAGCAGTGAATCTAAGGGACTAGCGGTCACAGATACGCAGTATTTT. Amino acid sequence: CASSESKGLAVTDTQYF.

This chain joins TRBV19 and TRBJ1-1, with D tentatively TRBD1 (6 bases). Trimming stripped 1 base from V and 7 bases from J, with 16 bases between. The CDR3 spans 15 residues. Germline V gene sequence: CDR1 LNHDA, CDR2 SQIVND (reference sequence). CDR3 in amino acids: CASSIGGRGNGEAFF. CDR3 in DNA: TGTGCCAGTAGTATAGGGGGCAGGGGAAACGGTGAAGCTTTCTTT.

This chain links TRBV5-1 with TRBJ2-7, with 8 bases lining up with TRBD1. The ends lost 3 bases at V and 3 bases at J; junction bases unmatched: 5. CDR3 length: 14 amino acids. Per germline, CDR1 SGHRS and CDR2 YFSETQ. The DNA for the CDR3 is TGCGCCAGCAGCTCGGGACAGGCCATCTACGAGCAGTACTTC. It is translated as CASSSGQAIYEQYF.

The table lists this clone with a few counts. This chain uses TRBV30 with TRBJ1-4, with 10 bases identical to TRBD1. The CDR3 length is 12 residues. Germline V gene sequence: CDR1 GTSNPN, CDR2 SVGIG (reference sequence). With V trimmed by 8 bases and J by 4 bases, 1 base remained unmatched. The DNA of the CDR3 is TGTGCCGGGGACAGGGGTAATGAAAAACTGTTTTTT. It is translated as CAGDRGNEKLFF. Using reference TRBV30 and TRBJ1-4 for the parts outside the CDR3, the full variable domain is SQTIHQWPATLVQPVGSPLSLECTVEGTSNPNLYWYRQAAGRGLQLLFYSVGIGQISSEVPQNLSASRPQDRQFILSSKKLLLSDSGFYLCAGDRGNEKLFFGSGTQLSVL.

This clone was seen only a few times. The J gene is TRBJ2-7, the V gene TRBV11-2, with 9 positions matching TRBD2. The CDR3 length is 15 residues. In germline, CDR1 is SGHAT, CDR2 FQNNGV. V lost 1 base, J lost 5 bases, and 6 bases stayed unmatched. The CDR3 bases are TGTGCCAGCAGCTTAGCCCTAGCGGGATTGGACGAGCAGTACTTC. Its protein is CASSLALAGLDEQYF.

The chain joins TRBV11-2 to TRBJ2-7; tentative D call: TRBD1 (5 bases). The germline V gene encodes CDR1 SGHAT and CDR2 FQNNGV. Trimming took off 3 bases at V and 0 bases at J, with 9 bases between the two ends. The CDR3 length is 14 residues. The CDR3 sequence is CASSFRQSSYEQYF. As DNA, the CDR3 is TGTGCCAGCAGCTTTCGACAGTCCTCCTACGAGCAGTACTTC. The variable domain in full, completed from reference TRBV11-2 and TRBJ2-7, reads EAGVAQSPRYKIIEKRQSVAFWCNPISGHATLYWYQQILGQGPKLLIQFQNNGVVDDSQLPKDRFSAERLKGVDSTLKIQPAKLEDSAVYLCASSFRQSSYEQYFGPGTRLTVT.

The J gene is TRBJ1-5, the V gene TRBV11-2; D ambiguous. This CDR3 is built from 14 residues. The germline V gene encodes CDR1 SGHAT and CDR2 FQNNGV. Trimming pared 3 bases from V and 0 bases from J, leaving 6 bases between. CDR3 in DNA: TGTGCCAGCAGCTTTTTACATAGCAATCAGCCCCAGCATTTT. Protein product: CASSFLHSNQPQHF.

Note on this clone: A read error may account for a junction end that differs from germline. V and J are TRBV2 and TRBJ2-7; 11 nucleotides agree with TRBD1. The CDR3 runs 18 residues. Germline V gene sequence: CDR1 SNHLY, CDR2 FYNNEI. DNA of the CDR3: TGTGCCAGCAGTGAGCCCACAGCGGGACAGGGGGACTCCTACGAGCAGCACTTC. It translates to CASSEPTAGQGDSYEQHF.

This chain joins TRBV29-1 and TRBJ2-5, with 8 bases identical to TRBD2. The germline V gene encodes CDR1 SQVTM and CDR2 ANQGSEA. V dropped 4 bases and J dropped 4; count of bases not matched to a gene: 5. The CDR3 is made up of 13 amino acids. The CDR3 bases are TGCAGCGTTGCGGGGACTAGAATAGAGACCCAGTACTTC. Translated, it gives CSVAGTRIETQYF.

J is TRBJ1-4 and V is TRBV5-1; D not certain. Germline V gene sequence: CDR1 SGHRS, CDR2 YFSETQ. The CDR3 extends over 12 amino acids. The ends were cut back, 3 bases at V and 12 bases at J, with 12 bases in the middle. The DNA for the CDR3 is TGCGCCAGCAGCTCCAATGGGCTTCAACTGTTTTTT. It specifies CASSSNGLQLFF.

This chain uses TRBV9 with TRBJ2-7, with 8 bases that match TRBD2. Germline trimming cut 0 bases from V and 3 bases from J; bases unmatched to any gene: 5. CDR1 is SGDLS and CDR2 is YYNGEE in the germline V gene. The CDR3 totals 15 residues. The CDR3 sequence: CASSVASGSFYEQYF. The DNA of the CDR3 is TGTGCCAGCAGCGTAGCGAGCGGGAGTTTCTACGAGCAGTACTTC. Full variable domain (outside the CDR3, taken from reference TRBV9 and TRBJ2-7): DSGVTQTPKHLITATGQRVTLRCSPRSGDLSVYWYQQSLDQGLQFLIQYYNGEERAKGNILERFSAQQFPDLHSELNLSSLELGDSALYFCASSVASGSFYEQYFGPGTRLTVT.

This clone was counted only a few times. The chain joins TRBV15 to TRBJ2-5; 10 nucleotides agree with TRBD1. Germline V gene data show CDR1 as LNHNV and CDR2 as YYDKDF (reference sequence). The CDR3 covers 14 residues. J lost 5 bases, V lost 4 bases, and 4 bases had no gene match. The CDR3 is CATSTRTGGETQYF. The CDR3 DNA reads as TGTGCCACCAGCACCCGGACAGGGGGGGAGACCCAGTACTTC.

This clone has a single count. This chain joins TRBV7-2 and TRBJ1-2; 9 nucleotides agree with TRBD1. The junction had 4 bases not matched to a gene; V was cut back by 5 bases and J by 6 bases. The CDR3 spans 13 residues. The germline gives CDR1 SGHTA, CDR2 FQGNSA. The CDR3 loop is CASSRRDRDGYTF. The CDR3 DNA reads TGTGCCAGCAGCAGAAGGGACAGGGATGGCTACACCTTC. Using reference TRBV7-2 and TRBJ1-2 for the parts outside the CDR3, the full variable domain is GAGVSQSPSNKVTEKGKDVELRCDPISGHTALYWYRQSLGQGLEFLIYFQGNSAPDKSGLPSDRFSAERTGGSVSTLTIQRTQQEDSAVYLCASSRRDRDGYTFGSGTRLTVV.

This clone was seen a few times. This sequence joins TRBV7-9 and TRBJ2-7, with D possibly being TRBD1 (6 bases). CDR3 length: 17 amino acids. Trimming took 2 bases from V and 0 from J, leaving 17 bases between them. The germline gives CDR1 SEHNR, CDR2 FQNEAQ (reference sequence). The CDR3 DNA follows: TGTGCCAGCAGCTTATACGGTTCAGGGGACCTCTCCTACGAGCAGTACTTC. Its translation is CASSLYGSGDLSYEQYF. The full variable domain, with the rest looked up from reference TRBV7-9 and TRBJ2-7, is DTGVSQNPRHKITKRGQNVTFRCDPISEHNRLYWYRQTLGQGPEFLTYFQNEAQLEKSRLLSDRFSAERPKGSFSTLEIQRTEQGDSAMYLCASSLYGSGDLSYEQYFGPGTRLTVT.

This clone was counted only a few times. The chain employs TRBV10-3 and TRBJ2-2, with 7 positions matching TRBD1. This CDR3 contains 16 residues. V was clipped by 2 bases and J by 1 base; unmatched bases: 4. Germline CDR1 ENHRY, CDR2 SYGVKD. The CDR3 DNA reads TGTGCCATCAGTGAGACAGGGGCCCTGAACACCGGGGAGCTGTTTTTT. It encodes CAISETGALNTGELFF.

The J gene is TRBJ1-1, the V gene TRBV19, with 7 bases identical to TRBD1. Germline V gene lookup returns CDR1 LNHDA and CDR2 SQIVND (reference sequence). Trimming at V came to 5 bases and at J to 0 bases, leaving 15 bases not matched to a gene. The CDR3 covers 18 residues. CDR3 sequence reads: CASSQTTGKTVMNTEAFF. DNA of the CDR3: TGTGCCAGTAGTCAGACGACAGGGAAGACGGTAATGAACACTGAAGCTTTCTTT.